The sequence of this TCR beta chain was determined in a study of cytomegalovirus exposure and HLA in healthy donors. Whole-study context: Researchers found that about 82% of about 400 genotyped donors fell within the Caucasian-associated ancestry cluster.

The CDR3 is made up of 14 amino acids. Germline V lookup: CDR1 SNHLY, CDR2 FYNNEI. V was clipped by 5 bases and J by 6 bases, with 11 bases between them. As for this clone: Its target is unknown.

This PCR relied on a set of 60 Vbeta primers and 13 Jbeta primers. TCRdb keeps only in-frame clones here, not all; method: immunoSEQ multiplex PCR. The sample yields over 80,000 clones, roughly 70% seen once. Points from the study as a whole: Later analysis showed most CMV-associated TCR beta chains appearing HLA-restricted.

The sequencing sample was made of PBMCs. This TCR was sampled from a man aged 35-49 years in good health and CMV-seronegative. V usage is TRBV2 and J usage is TRBJ1-6; D possibly corresponds to TRBD1 (5 bases). The CDR3 region has the DNA TGTGCCAGCAGTAATGGACAAACTAATTCACCCCTCCACTTT. Its protein product is CASSNGQTNSPLHF.